The clone carrying this T cell receptor beta chain appeared a few times. Antigen: not known. Germline lookup yields CDR1 WSHSY and CDR2 SAAADI. The CDR3 extends over 14 amino acids. V lost 8 bases to trimming and J lost 5 bases; unmatched junction nucleotides: 8. 5'RACE, which relied on constant-segment primers, yielded TCR alpha and TCR beta cDNA libraries carrying sample barcodes and UMIs. One entry per CDR3 protein, called by TCRdb with MiXCR from the 5' RACE reads. The table records a few hundred thousand distinct CDR3 sequences, approximately 16% of them present only once. The data derive from a study of T-cell memory formation after mild COVID-19. General study findings and limits: Mainly CM and EM harbored the contracting CD4+ clones; mainly EMRA harbored the CD8+ ones.

The receptor comes from a young man who had mild COVID-19 (a few samples of this study predate the infection). Cell type and time point are not known. V usage is TRBV10-2 and J usage is TRBJ2-3; 9 bases agree with TRBD2. Sequenced: PBMCs or a T cell subset sorted from them (not recorded which). CDR3 residues: CASGERGVGDTQYF. CDR3 sequence (DNA): TGCGCCAGCGGGGAGCGGGGGGTCGGAGATACGCAGTATTTT.